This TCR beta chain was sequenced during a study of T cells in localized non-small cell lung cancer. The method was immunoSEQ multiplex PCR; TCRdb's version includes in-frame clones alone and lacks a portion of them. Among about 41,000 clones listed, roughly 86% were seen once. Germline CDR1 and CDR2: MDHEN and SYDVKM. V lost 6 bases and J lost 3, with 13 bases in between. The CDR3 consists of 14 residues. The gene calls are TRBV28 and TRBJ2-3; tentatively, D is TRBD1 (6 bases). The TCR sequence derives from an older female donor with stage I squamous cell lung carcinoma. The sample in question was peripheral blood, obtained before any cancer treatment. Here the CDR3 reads CASRHRVGTDTQYF. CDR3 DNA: TGTGCCAGCAGACACAGGGTAGGGACAGATACGCAGTATTTT.